This entry is about one TCR beta chain. Its target is not known. The sample belongs to a study of T cell responses to AZD1222 COVID-19 vaccine. Whole-study results and caveats: The sample set comprised mostly white British donors with more females, and clonal diversity was possibly underestimated. Spike-specific TCR depth and breadth grew after two AZD1222 doses. At baseline, seropositivity was found in only a handful of AZD1222 recipients.

Sequenced by immunoSEQ multiplex PCR; TCRdb stores in-frame clones only, minus some. The sample records 180,000 or so clones, just over 90% being singletons. Germline V lookup: CDR1 MNHEY, CDR2 SVGAGI. This CDR3 contains 14 residues. V was pared by 6 bases and J by 3 bases, with 12 bases between. The material was peripheral blood, obtained on day 0 of AZD1222 vaccination. The V and J genes are TRBV6-5 and TRBJ1-5; the D gene is possibly TRBD1 (6 bases). This clonotype originated in an adult in good health. The CDR3 nucleotides are TGTGCCAGCAGGAACCGGGACACCAATCAGCCCCAGCATTTT. The encoded protein is CASRNRDTNQPQHF.